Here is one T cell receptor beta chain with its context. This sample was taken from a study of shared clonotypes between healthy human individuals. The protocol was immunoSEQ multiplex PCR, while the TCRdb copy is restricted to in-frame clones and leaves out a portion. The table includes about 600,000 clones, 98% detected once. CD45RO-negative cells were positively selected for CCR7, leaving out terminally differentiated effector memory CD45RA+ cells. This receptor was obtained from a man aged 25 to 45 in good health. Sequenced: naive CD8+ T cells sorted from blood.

The CDR3 reads CASSFGASGRTAQETQYF. CDR3 DNA sequence: TGCGCCAGCAGCTTTGGGGCTAGCGGGAGGACGGCGCAAGAGACCCAGTACTTC. The V and J genes are TRBV5-1 and TRBJ2-5; TRBD2 matches at 11 bases. J lost 2 bases, V lost 2 bases, and 11 bases had no gene match. CDR1 and CDR2 from the germline V gene are SGHRS and YFSETQ. CDR3 length: 18 residues.